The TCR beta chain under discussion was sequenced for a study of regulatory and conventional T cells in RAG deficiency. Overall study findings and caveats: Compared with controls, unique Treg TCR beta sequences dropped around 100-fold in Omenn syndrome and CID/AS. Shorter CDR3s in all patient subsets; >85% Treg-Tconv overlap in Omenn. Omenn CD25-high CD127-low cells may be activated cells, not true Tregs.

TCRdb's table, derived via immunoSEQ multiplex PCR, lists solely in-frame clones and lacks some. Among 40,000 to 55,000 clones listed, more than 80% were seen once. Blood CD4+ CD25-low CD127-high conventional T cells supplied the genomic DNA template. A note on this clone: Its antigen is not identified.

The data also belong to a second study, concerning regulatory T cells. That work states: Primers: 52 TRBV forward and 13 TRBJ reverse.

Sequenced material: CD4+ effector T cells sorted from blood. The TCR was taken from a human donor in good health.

CDR3 DNA sequence: TGTGCCAGCAGCGTCGGGGGGGCAGGACCGAACACTGAAGCTTTCTTT. It yields the protein CASSVGGAGPNTEAFF. The V gene is TRBV9, the J gene TRBJ1-1; maybe TRBD1 (6 bases). The germline gives CDR1 SGDLS, CDR2 YYNGEE. Between the trimmed V and J ends, which lost 2 bases and 1 base, there was a span of 15 bases. This CDR3 comprises 16 residues. The full variable domain, with the rest looked up from reference TRBV9 and TRBJ1-1, is DSGVTQTPKHLITATGQRVTLRCSPRSGDLSVYWYQQSLDQGLQFLIQYYNGEERAKGNILERFSAQQFPDLHSELNLSSLELGDSALYFCASSVGGAGPNTEAFFGQGTRLTVV.